Sequencing of this T cell receptor beta chain was carried out in a study of T cell responses to AZD1222 COVID-19 vaccine. Regarding this clone: Its specificity is unknown.

Data came from immunoSEQ multiplex PCR; TCRdb stores just in-frame clones and leaves some out. Here the sample spans about 170,000 clones, roughly nine tenths being singletons. Study-level results: A mostly white British donor set with more females was recruited, and clonal diversity was possibly underestimated. CD4 TCRs associated with vaccination spanned spike, dominating at 160-218 and 743-854. Sampling captured repertoires only after the peak T cell response.

From germline, CDR1 is SGHRS and CDR2 YFSETQ. The V end was cut by 2 bases, the J end by 8 bases, with 17 bases between. The CDR3 extends over 15 amino acids. The rearrangement links TRBV5-1 to TRBJ2-1; no reliable D call. Sequences were derived from peripheral blood, sampled on day 0 of AZD1222 vaccination. The sequence was obtained from an adult in good health. CDR3 nucleotide sequence: TGCGCCAGCAGCTTTGTTCCGGTAGGGCGCGATGAGCAGTTCTTC. Encoded protein: CASSFVPVGRDEQFF.